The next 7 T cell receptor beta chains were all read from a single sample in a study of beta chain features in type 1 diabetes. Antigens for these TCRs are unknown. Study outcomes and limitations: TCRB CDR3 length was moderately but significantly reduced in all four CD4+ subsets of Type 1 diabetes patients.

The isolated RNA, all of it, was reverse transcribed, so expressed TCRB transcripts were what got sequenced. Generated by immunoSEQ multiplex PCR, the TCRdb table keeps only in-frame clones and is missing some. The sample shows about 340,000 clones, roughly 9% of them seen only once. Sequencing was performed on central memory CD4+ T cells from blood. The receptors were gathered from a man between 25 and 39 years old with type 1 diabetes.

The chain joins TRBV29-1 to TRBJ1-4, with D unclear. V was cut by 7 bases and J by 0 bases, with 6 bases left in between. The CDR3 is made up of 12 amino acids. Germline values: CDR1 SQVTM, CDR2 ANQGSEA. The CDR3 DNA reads TGCAGCGCGATTGCAACTAATGAAAAACTGTTTTTT. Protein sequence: CSAIATNEKLFF.

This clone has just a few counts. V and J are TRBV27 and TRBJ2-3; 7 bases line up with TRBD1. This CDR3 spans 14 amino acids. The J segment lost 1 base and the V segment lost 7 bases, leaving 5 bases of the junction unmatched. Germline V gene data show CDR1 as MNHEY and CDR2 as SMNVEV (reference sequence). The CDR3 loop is CASTRTGGTDTQYF. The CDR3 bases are TGTGCCAGCACCCGGACAGGCGGCACAGATACGCAGTATTTT.

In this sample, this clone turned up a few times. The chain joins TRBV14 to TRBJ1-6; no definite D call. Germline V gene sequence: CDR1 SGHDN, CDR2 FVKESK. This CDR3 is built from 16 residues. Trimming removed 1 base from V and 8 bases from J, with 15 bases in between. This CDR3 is CASSQGRLWFYSPLHF. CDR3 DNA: TGTGCCAGCAGCCAAGGGCGCTTATGGTTTTATTCACCCCTCCACTTT.

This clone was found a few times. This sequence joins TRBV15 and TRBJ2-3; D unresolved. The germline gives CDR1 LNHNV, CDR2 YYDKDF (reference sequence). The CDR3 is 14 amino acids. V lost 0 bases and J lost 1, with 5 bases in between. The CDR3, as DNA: TGTGCCACCAGCAGAGATACCCGCACAGATACGCAGTATTTT. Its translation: CATSRDTRTDTQYF. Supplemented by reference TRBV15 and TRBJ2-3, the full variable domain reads DAMVIQNPRYQVTQFGKPVTLSCSQTLNHNVMYWYQQKSSQAPKLLFHYYDKDFNNEADTPDNFQSRRPNTSFCFLDIRSPGLGDTAMYLCATSRDTRTDTQYFGPGTRLTVL.

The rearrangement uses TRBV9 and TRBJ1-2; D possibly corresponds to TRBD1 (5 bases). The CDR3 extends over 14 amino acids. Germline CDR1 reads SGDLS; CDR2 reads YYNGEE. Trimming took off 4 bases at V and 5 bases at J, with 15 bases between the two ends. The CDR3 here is CASSSSEGAYGYTF. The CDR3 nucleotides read TGTGCCAGCAGCTCGAGCGAAGGGGCGTATGGCTACACCTTC.

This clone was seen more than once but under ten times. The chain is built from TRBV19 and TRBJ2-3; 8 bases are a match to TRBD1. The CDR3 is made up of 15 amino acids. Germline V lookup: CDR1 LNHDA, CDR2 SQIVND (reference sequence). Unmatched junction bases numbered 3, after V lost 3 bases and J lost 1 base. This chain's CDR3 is CASSMDRVGTDTQYF. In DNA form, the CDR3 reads TGTGCCAGTAGTATGGACAGGGTCGGCACAGATACGCAGTATTTT.

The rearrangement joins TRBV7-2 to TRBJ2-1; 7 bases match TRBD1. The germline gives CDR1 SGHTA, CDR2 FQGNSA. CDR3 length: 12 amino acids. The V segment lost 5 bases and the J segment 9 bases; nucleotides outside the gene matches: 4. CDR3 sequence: CASSPRQGEQFF. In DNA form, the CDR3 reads TGTGCCAGCAGCCCTAGACAGGGTGAGCAGTTCTTC.